A single sample is the source of the 30 T cell receptor beta chains below, sequenced in a study of response to subunit inactivated influenza vaccine. TCRdb reanalysed the RT-PCR reads using MiXCR and keeps one entry per CDR3 protein. The data contain hundreds of thousands of distinct CDR3 sequences, approximately 7.1% of them singletons. The material was PBMCs from blood, obtained around 25 months after vaccination. These receptors were taken from a man aged 50 to 69 who received an inactivated influenza vaccine.

V and J are TRBV7-9 and TRBJ2-5; D not resolved. Trimming cost V 5 bases and J 4 bases, with 11 bases left between them. Per the germline V gene, CDR1 is SEHNR and CDR2 is FQNEAQ (reference sequence). CDR3 size: 13 residues. The chain's CDR3 is CASSRGLRETQYF. DNA for the CDR3: TGTGCCAGCAGCCGCGGTTTGAGAGAGACCCAGTACTTC.

The chain has TRBV20-1 and TRBJ2-3; 8 bases agree with TRBD2. CDR1 is DFQATT, CDR2 SNEGSKA, per germline (reference sequence). V trimming: 3 bases; J trimming: 1 base; junction bases outside the gene matches: 6. The CDR3 runs 15 residues. The CDR3 is CSARGGLGGTDTQYF. CDR3 sequence (DNA): TGCAGTGCTAGGGGGGGACTAGGGGGCACAGATACGCAGTATTTT.

This clonotype was seen many times. This sequence joins TRBV7-2 and TRBJ2-1; possible D gene TRBD2, 5 bases. Trimming stripped 1 base from V and 2 bases from J, with 9 bases between. Per the germline V gene, CDR1 is SGHTA and CDR2 is FQGNSA. The CDR3 spans 15 residues. CDR3 protein: CASSLGRGPYNEQFF. Written as DNA, the CDR3 is TGTGCCAGCAGCTTAGGTCGGGGTCCCTACAATGAGCAGTTCTTC. Using reference TRBV7-2 and TRBJ2-1 for the parts outside the CDR3, the full variable domain is GAGVSQSPSNKVTEKGKDVELRCDPISGHTALYWYRQSLGQGLEFLIYFQGNSAPDKSGLPSDRFSAERTGGSVSTLTIQRTQQEDSAVYLCASSLGRGPYNEQFFGPGTRLTVL.

There are a few counts of this clonotype. This chain joins TRBV29-1 and TRBJ2-7; 8 bases are a match to TRBD1. V lost 6 bases and J lost 2; bases outside the gene matches: 3. This CDR3 is 12 amino acids long. CDR1 SQVTM and CDR2 ANQGSEA come from the germline V gene. The CDR3 sequence: CSVEGQAYEQYF. For the CDR3, the DNA is TGCAGCGTCGAGGGACAGGCCTACGAGCAGTACTTC.

The rearrangement uses TRBV6-5 and TRBJ1-5; D not certain. The germline V and J ends were trimmed by 4 bases and 2 bases, with 9 bases remaining between them. Germline CDR1 and CDR2: MNHEY and SVGAGI. This CDR3 is built from 14 residues. The CDR3 sequence is CASSFSFGNQPQHF. DNA for the CDR3: TGTGCCAGCAGTTTCTCATTCGGCAATCAGCCCCAGCATTTT.

Many counts were recorded for this clonotype. This rearrangement joins TRBV6-2 or TRBV6-3 to TRBJ2-1; D may be TRBD1 (6 bases). Trimming left V 5 bases short and J 0 bases short, with 11 bases between. Germline V lookup: CDR1 MNHEY, CDR2 SVGEGT. The length of the CDR3 is 15 residues. The CDR3 DNA is TGTGCCAGCAGTCTGGACAGATACTCCTACAATGAGCAGTTCTTC. It is translated as CASSLDRYSYNEQFF.

The chain recombines TRBV2 with TRBJ2-2, with 8 bases that match TRBD2. Germline CDR1 and CDR2: SNHLY and FYNNEI. CDR3 length: 15 amino acids. With 10 bases clipped from V and 0 bases from J, the junction kept 7 bases outside the gene matches. The CDR3 sequence: CAIRAGAANTGELFF. CDR3 DNA: TGTGCCATTCGAGCGGGGGCCGCGAACACCGGGGAGCTGTTTTTT.

This chain connects TRBV5-6 to TRBJ2-7; TRBD1 agrees at 7 bases. This CDR3 region has 14 residues. CDR1 and CDR2 from the germline V gene are SGHDT and YYEEEE. Trimming took 2 bases from V and 2 from J; bases not matched to a gene: 4. In DNA, the CDR3 is TGTGCCAGCAGCTTATACAGGGGCCCCTACGAGCAGTACTTC. Protein product: CASSLYRGPYEQYF. Full variable domain (outside the CDR3, taken from reference TRBV5-6 and TRBJ2-7): DAGVTQSPTHLIKTRGQQVTLRCSPKSGHDTVSWYQQALGQGPQFIFQYYEEEERQRGNFPDRFSGHQFPNYSSELNVNALLLGDSALYLCASSLYRGPYEQYFGPGTRLTVT.

V is TRBV6-1 and J is TRBJ1-5, with unresolved D. From germline, CDR1 is MNHNS and CDR2 SASEGT. This CDR3 is built from 13 residues. Trimming took off 6 bases at V and 4 bases at J, with 10 bases between the two ends. CDR3 DNA: TGTGCCAGCAGGGCCGAGGGAAATCAGCCCCAGCATTTT. Translated, it gives CASRAEGNQPQHF.

The chain uses TRBV10-3 and TRBJ2-7, with a possible D match to TRBD2 (7 bases). This CDR3 contains 10 residues. Germline CDR1 reads ENHRY; CDR2 reads SYGVKD. The germline V and J ends were trimmed by 11 bases and 12 bases, with 17 bases remaining between them. This CDR3 reads CAAGAGERYF. CDR3 coding DNA: TGTGCCGCGGGGGCGGGAGAACGGTACTTC.

This clonotype has only a few counts. The CDR3: CASSLGQDRRRTEAFF. The CDR3 region has the DNA TGTGCCAGCAGCTTGGGACAGGATCGGAGGAGGACTGAAGCTTTCTTT. The chain uses TRBV5-6 and TRBJ1-1, with TRBD1 as a possible D gene (6 bases). This CDR3 is built from 16 residues. Trimming removed 0 bases at V and 5 bases at J, with 17 bases between. Germline loops: CDR1 SGHDT, CDR2 YYEEEE.

The rearrangement uses TRBV30 and TRBJ2-3, with TRBD2 as a possible D gene (7 bases). CDR1 GTSNPN and CDR2 SVGIG come from the germline V gene (reference sequence). Between the trimmed V and J ends, which lost 0 bases and 2 bases, there was a span of 18 bases. The CDR3 is 17 amino acids. The CDR3 reads CAWSVRRGGPSTDTQYF. The CDR3 coding sequence is TGTGCCTGGAGTGTGAGAAGGGGGGGCCCGTCCACAGATACGCAGTATTTT.

The rearrangement uses TRBV7-6 and TRBJ2-3, with D perhaps TRBD2 (6 bases). There are 15 residues in the CDR3. V was pared by 5 bases and J by 0 bases, with 12 bases between. Germline CDR1 reads SGHVS; CDR2 reads FNYEAQ. In DNA, the CDR3 is TGTGCCAGCAGCCCGGAGGGGACTAGCACAGATACGCAGTATTTT. Encoded protein: CASSPEGTSTDTQYF.

A remark on this clonotype: A much more abundant neighbour one base away suggests this may be a read error. This sequence joins TRBV7-9 and TRBJ2-1; no reliable D call. This CDR3 is built from 15 residues. V was pared by 6 bases and J by 6 bases, with 18 bases between. Germline values: CDR1 SEHNR, CDR2 FQNEAQ (reference sequence). The CDR3 region is CASRPTGESFNEQFF. The CDR3 nucleotides are TGTGCCAGCAGGCCAACCGGAGAATCGTTCAATGAGCAGTTCTTC.

This clonotype was seen a handful of times. V usage is TRBV20-1 and J usage is TRBJ1-1, with D possibly TRBD1 on 5 matching bases. This CDR3 comprises 13 residues. CDR1 is DFQATT, CDR2 SNEGSKA, per germline (reference sequence). V was trimmed by 3 bases and J by 6 bases, leaving 14 bases between them. CDR3 nucleotides: TGCAGTGCTAGTTTGGGGGAATTGGCTGAAGCTTTCTTT. This sequence encodes CSASLGELAEAFF.

This clonotype was seen more than once but under ten times. The chain links TRBV6-2 or TRBV6-3 to TRBJ2-3; D gene ambiguous. The V gene's germline CDR1 is MNHEY and CDR2 SVGEGT. CDR3 length: 17 amino acids. V dropped 2 bases and J dropped 1 base, with 16 bases sitting between them. CDR3 DNA sequence: TGTGCCAGCAGTTACCCGCGACCAGCTGTAGGCACAGATACGCAGTATTTT. Translating it yields CASSYPRPAVGTDTQYF.

This clonotype was recorded a few times. The chain combines TRBV7-2 with TRBJ2-7; a weak D match, TRBD2 (6 bases). Looked up from germline, CDR1 is SGHTA and CDR2 is FQGNSA. Trimming removed 1 base from V and 5 bases from J, with 12 bases in between. This CDR3 contains 14 residues. The CDR3 loop reads CASSLDSGGNEQYF. The CDR3 bases are TGTGCCAGCAGCTTAGATAGCGGAGGTAACGAGCAGTACTTC. Variable domain in full (rest from reference TRBV7-2 and TRBJ2-7): GAGVSQSPSNKVTEKGKDVELRCDPISGHTALYWYRQSLGQGLEFLIYFQGNSAPDKSGLPSDRFSAERTGGSVSTLTIQRTQQEDSAVYLCASSLDSGGNEQYFGPGTRLTVT.

This clonotype was detected a few times. The V call is TRBV3-1, the J call TRBJ2-5; D perhaps matches TRBD2 (7 bases). There are 14 residues in the CDR3. The V end lost 1 base, the J end lost 4 bases, and 10 bases lay between the germline ends. Per the germline V gene, CDR1 is LGHDT and CDR2 is YNNKEL (reference sequence). CDR3 nucleotides: TGTGCCAGCAGCCAAGGGGGGGGCGCAGAGACCCAGTACTTC. Translating it yields CASSQGGGAETQYF.

This clonotype was detected only a few times. V is TRBV28 and J is TRBJ2-5; 9 bases are shared with TRBD1. From germline, CDR1 is MDHEN and CDR2 SYDVKM. The CDR3 runs to 15 residues. J gave up 5 bases and V 1 base, and 5 bases lay outside the gene matches. CDR3: CASSLYTGGQETQYF. The CDR3 bases are TGTGCCAGCAGTTTATATACAGGGGGCCAGGAGACCCAGTACTTC.

The genes are TRBV5-1 and TRBJ2-2; either TRBD1 or TRBD2 may supply D (5 bases each). V was shortened by 4 bases and J by 5 bases, with 15 bases between the two germline ends. Germline lookup yields CDR1 SGHRS and CDR2 YFSETQ. This CDR3 comprises 15 residues. The CDR3 region is CASSGTGLGTGELFF. DNA of the CDR3: TGCGCCAGCAGCGGGACCGGGCTCGGGACCGGGGAGCTGTTTTTT.

The V and J genes are TRBV2 and TRBJ2-7; a weak D match, TRBD2 (5 bases). Trimming stripped 7 bases from V and 0 bases from J, with 13 bases between. The CDR3 is 14 residues long. The germline gives CDR1 SNHLY, CDR2 FYNNEI. In DNA form, the CDR3 reads TGTGCCAGCAAGATAAGCGGCCTCTCCTACGAGCAGTACTTC. It translates to CASKISGLSYEQYF.

This clonotype was counted ten times or more. The chain combines TRBV2 with TRBJ1-3, with D uncertain. V lost 7 bases and J 2 bases, leaving 6 bases between the germline ends. The CDR3 sequence is 12 residues long. CDR1 and CDR2 (germline): SNHLY, FYNNEI. CDR3 nucleotides: TGTGCCAGCAACTTAGCTGGAAACACCATATATTTT. It codes for CASNLAGNTIYF. The full variable domain, its missing parts supplied by reference TRBV2 and TRBJ1-3, is EPEVTQTPSHQVTQMGQEVILRCVPISNHLYFYWYRQILGQKVEFLVSFYNNEISEKSEIFDDQFSVERPDGSNFTLKIRSTKLEDSAMYFCASNLAGNTIYFGEGSWLTVV.

Ten or more counts support this clonotype. The gene calls are TRBV6-1 and TRBJ1-5; TRBD1 matches at 10 bases. This CDR3 contains 15 residues. Germline values: CDR1 MNHNS, CDR2 SASEGT. V gave up 7 bases and J gave up 7 bases; unmatched junction bases: 10. CDR3 DNA: TGTGCCAGCATCCGGGACAGGGGTAGAGGACAGCCCCAGCATTTT. Translating gives CASIRDRGRGQPQHF.

This clonotype was seen repeatedly, ten times or more. The chain combines TRBV7-9 with TRBJ2-2, with D unresolved. V was shortened by 2 bases and J by 2 bases, with 9 bases between the two germline ends. Germline values: CDR1 SEHNR, CDR2 FQNEAQ (reference sequence). The CDR3 consists of 15 residues. The chain's CDR3 is CASSLRPENTGELFF. The CDR3 nucleotides read TGTGCCAGCAGCTTAAGGCCAGAAAACACCGGGGAGCTGTTTTTT. The full variable domain, its missing parts supplied by reference TRBV7-9 and TRBJ2-2, is DTGVSQNPRHKITKRGQNVTFRCDPISEHNRLYWYRQTLGQGPEFLTYFQNEAQLEKSRLLSDRFSAERPKGSFSTLEIQRTEQGDSAMYLCASSLRPENTGELFFGEGSRLTVL.

The J gene is TRBJ1-2, the V gene TRBV11-2; 7 positions match TRBD1. Germline assignment: CDR1 SGHAT and CDR2 FQNNGV. The CDR3 has 16 amino acids. The V and J ends lost 4 bases and 0 bases, in that order; junction bases with no gene match: 8. The CDR3 region has the DNA TGTGCCAGCAGCTCCCTCCGGGACAGACCTAACTATGGCTACACCTTC. The encoded protein is CASSSLRDRPNYGYTF. The full variable domain, with the rest looked up from reference TRBV11-2 and TRBJ1-2, is EAGVAQSPRYKIIEKRQSVAFWCNPISGHATLYWYQQILGQGPKLLIQFQNNGVVDDSQLPKDRFSAERLKGVDSTLKIQPAKLEDSAVYLCASSSLRDRPNYGYTFGSGTRLTVV.

At least ten counts were recorded for this clonotype. J is TRBJ2-1 and V is TRBV4-1; the D call may be TRBD1 or TRBD2 (6 bases each). V was cut by 1 base and J by 9 bases, with 16 bases left in between. CDR1 and CDR2 from the germline V gene are MGHRA and YSYEKL. The CDR3 length is 15 residues. DNA for the CDR3: TGCGCCAGCAGCCAAGTTCGGGGGCCCGCGTCTGAGCAGTTCTTC. Its protein product is CASSQVRGPASEQFF.

This clonotype was detected ten times or more. This chain links TRBV5-1 with TRBJ2-1; 14 bases are a match to TRBD2. Trimming cost V 3 bases and J 9 bases; bases outside gene matches: 8. The CDR3 totals 16 residues. Germline CDR1 SGHRS, CDR2 YFSETQ. CDR3 nucleotides: TGCGCCAGCAGCTGGGGACTAGCGGGAGTTGATGGTGAGCAGTTCTTC. Its protein product is CASSWGLAGVDGEQFF. Complete variable domain (other parts from reference TRBV5-1 and TRBJ2-1): KAGVTQTPRYLIKTRGQQVTLSCSPISGHRSVSWYQQTPGQGLQFLFEYFSETQRNKGNFPGRFSGRQFSNSRSEMNVSTLELGDSALYLCASSWGLAGVDGEQFFGPGTRLTVL.

The chain recombines TRBV10-3 with TRBJ2-5; D is uncertain. The germline CDR1 and CDR2 sequences are ENHRY and SYGVKD. Deletions cut 10 bases from V and 3 bases from J, with 12 bases between. The CDR3 has 12 amino acids. The CDR3 DNA is TGTGCCACCTCAGGTACCAAAGAGACCCAGTACTTC. It is translated as CATSGTKETQYF.

The table lists this clonotype with many counts. This chain connects TRBV15 to TRBJ1-1; no firm D call. This CDR3 has 18 amino acids. Looked up from germline, CDR1 is LNHNV and CDR2 is YYDKDF (reference sequence). The V gene lost 6 bases and the J gene lost 0 bases, with 23 bases spanning the gap. The CDR3 sequence is CATSSSFSPSRMNTEAFF. CDR3 nucleotide sequence: TGTGCCACCAGTTCCAGTTTTAGCCCAAGTCGCATGAACACTGAAGCTTTCTTT.

This clonotype occurred many times. The CDR3 loop is CSASPDRGDTQYF. The CDR3 coding sequence is TGCAGTGCGAGCCCGGACAGGGGCGATACGCAGTATTTT. The chain carries TRBV20-1 and TRBJ2-3, with TRBD1 matching over 9 bases. The junction had 7 bases not matched to a gene; V was cut back by 6 bases and J by 6 bases. CDR1 and CDR2 (germline): DFQATT, SNEGSKA (reference sequence). The CDR3 loop spans 13 amino acids.